The rows below give T cell receptor beta chains drawn from one sample of a study of T cell changes during pregnancy in multiple sclerosis. Data came from immunoSEQ multiplex PCR; TCRdb stores just in-frame clones and leaves some out. The repertoire includes around 40,000 clones, 85% to 95% of them detected once, and approximately 0.37% sits in the top ten. The sample was CD4+ T cells from peripheral blood mononuclear cells, taken in the second trimester of pregnancy. These receptors originate from a female donor with multiple sclerosis, enrolled in a pregnancy study. Both conserved end residues are part of each CDR3. The D gene is left open where the match is weak. Clone size is shown for a subset of rows, as once, few, many or a class of expanded clone.

TRBJ2-4	TRBV5-1	NA	NA	18	CASSLGLTYEIPKNIQYF	TGCGCCAGCAGCTTGGGACTGACTTACGAGATACCCAAAAACATTCAGTACTTC
TRBJ1-3	TRBV18	NA	TRBD1	17	CASSPWGQGRSGNTIYF	TGTGCCAGCTCACCCTGGGGACAGGGCCGGTCTGGAAACACCATATATTTT
TRBJ1-4	TRBV30	NA	NA	13	CAWSVAVGEKLFF	TGTGCCTGGAGTGTGGCCGTTGGTGAAAAACTGTTTTTT
TRBJ2-7	TRBV2	NA	NA	15	CASSVHRTSYYEQYF	TGTGCCAGCAGCGTACACAGGACCAGTTACTACGAGCAGTACTTC
TRBJ1-1	TRBV18	NA	NA	13	CASSQGENTEAFF	TGTGCCAGCTCACAGGGGGAGAACACTGAAGCTTTCTTT
TRBJ1-4	TRBV4-2	NA	TRBD1	17	CASSQRDRGTTNEKLFF	TGTGCCAGCAGCCAGCGTGACAGGGGGACAACTAATGAAAAACTGTTTTTT
TRBJ1-6	TRBV4-3	NA	NA	17	CASSQVGLAGVGSPLHF	TGCGCCAGCAGCCAAGTAGGGTTGGCAGGGGTAGGTTCACCCCTCCACTTT
TRBJ2-1	TRBV4-2	NA	TRBD2	15	CASSYGGSSYNEQFF	TGTGCCAGCAGTTACGGGGGGAGCTCCTACAATGAGCAGTTCTTC
TRBJ1-1	TRBV7-9	NA	NA	19	CASSAQDIRDSGRNTEAFF	TGTGCCAGCAGCGCCCAAGATATCCGGGACTCAGGGCGGAACACTGAAGCTTTCTTT
TRBJ1-1	TRBV7-8	NA	NA	13	CASSLAQGTEAFF	TGTGCCAGCAGCTTAGCGCAGGGGACTGAAGCTTTCTTT
TRBJ1-1	TRBV6-1	NA	TRBD1	15	CASSPHPDRATEAFF	TGTGCCAGCAGCCCGCACCCGGACAGGGCGACTGAAGCTTTCTTT
TRBJ2-7	TRBV19	NA	NA	17	CASSIGTRKDRAYEQYF	TGTGCCAGTAGTATAGGAACCCGGAAGGACAGAGCCTACGAGCAGTACTTC
TRBJ2-2	TRBV5-4	once	TRBD2	17	CASSNPGLAGGTGELFF	TGTGCCAGCAGCAACCCGGGACTAGCGGGGGGTACGGGGGAGCTGTTTTTT
TRBJ1-2	TRBV6-1	NA	NA	12	CASSGLNYGYTF	TGTGCCAGCAGTGGACTTAACTATGGCTACACCTTC
TRBJ1-2	TRBV29-1	NA	TRBD1	15	CSVQGTGPSNYGYTF	TGCAGCGTTCAGGGGACAGGGCCCTCTAACTATGGCTACACCTTC
TRBJ1-5	TRBV6-5	NA	NA	14	CASSKQVRNQPQHF	TGTGCCAGCAGTAAACAGGTGCGCAATCAGCCCCAGCATTTT
TRBJ2-1	TRBV20-1	NA	NA	11	CSARVSRGQFF	TGCAGTGCTAGAGTATCGCGGGGTCAGTTCTTC
TRBJ2-2	TRBV11-3	NA	NA	16	CASSSQGVENTGELFF	TGTGCCAGCAGCTCCCAGGGTGTCGAGAACACCGGGGAGCTGTTTTTT
TRBJ1-6	TRBV4-3	once	TRBD1	17	CASSPTVPGQGNSPLHF	TGCGCCAGCAGCCCAACCGTCCCGGGACAGGGGAATTCACCCCTCCACTTT
TRBJ2-3	TRBV29-1	NA	NA	12	CSVVRGTDTQYF	TGCAGCGTTGTACGAGGCACAGATACGCAGTATTTT
TRBJ2-7	TRBV6-1	NA	TRBD2	14	CASDLAGGLHEQYF	TGTGCCAGCGATTTGGCGGGGGGGCTCCACGAGCAGTACTTC
TRBJ2-1	TRBV5-1	NA	NA	14	CASSLGDFSDEQFF	TGCGCCAGCAGCTTGGGGGATTTTAGCGATGAGCAGTTCTTC
TRBJ2-2	TRBV6-1	NA	TRBD1	15	CASLFAGGAGGELFF	TGTGCCAGCCTGTTTGCAGGGGGCGCAGGCGGGGAGCTGTTTTTT
TRBJ1-2	TRBV27	NA	TRBD1	14	CASSLSGQIYGYTF	TGTGCCAGCAGTTTATCGGGACAGATCTATGGCTACACCTTC
TRBJ1-1	TRBV2	NA	NA	15	CASSGDNVAHTEAFF	TGTGCCAGCAGTGGGGACAATGTGGCTCACACTGAAGCTTTCTTT
TRBJ2-2	TRBV29-1	NA	TRBD1	12	CSVGQGHGELFF	TGCAGCGTTGGACAGGGCCACGGGGAGCTGTTTTTT
TRBJ1-5	TRBV7-8	once	NA	12	CASSFLRQPQHF	TGTGCCAGCAGCTTTCTACGTCAGCCCCAGCATTTT
TRBJ2-2	TRBV7-2	NA	NA	15	CASSPSRGWAGELFF	TGTGCCAGCAGCCCGAGCCGGGGGTGGGCCGGGGAGCTGTTTTTT
TRBJ2-7	TRBV7-2	NA	TRBD2	19	CASSLDREGRGLASYEQYF	TGTGCCAGCAGCTTAGATAGAGAGGGCAGAGGACTAGCGAGCTACGAGCAGTACTTC
TRBJ1-1	TRBV10-3	once	NA	15	CAISESSQGNTEAFF	TGTGCCATCAGTGAGTCGTCTCAGGGGAACACTGAAGCTTTCTTT
TRBJ2-1	TRBV5-1	NA	TRBD2	14	CASSRGLGQDEQFF	TGCGCCAGCAGCAGGGGACTAGGCCAGGATGAGCAGTTCTTC
TRBJ2-2	TRBV6-1	NA	NA	14	CASSASVSVGELFF	TGTGCCAGCAGTGCAAGCGTGAGTGTCGGGGAGCTGTTTTTT
TRBJ1-2	TRBV7-9	NA	TRBD1	14	CASSLNRGYGGYTF	TGTGCCAGCAGCTTAAACAGGGGGTATGGTGGCTACACCTTC
TRBJ1-2	TRBV5-1	NA	NA	12	CASSWGRDGYTF	TGCGCCAGCAGTTGGGGCAGGGATGGCTACACCTTC
TRBJ1-5	TRBV30	NA	NA	17	CAWSTSNAAVSNQPQHF	TGTGCCTGGAGTACTTCTAATGCGGCAGTTAGCAATCAGCCCCAGCATTTT
TRBJ2-2	TRBV11-1	NA	TRBD1	18	CASSLPRTGQADTGELFF	TGTGCCAGCAGCTTACCCCGGACAGGGCAAGCGGACACCGGGGAGCTGTTTTTT
TRBJ2-1	TRBV11-3	NA	NA	18	CASSLDQSGSSSYNEQFF	TGTGCCAGCAGCTTAGATCAAAGCGGGTCGAGCTCCTACAATGAGCAGTTCTTC
TRBJ2-7	TRBV14	NA	NA	17	CASSQREGATLSYEQYF	TGTGCCAGCAGCCAGCGGGAAGGGGCGACCCTCTCCTACGAGCAGTACTTC
TRBJ2-7	TRBV5-4	NA	TRBD2	14	CASSRGLGIDEQYF	TGTGCCAGCAGCCGCGGACTAGGGATCGACGAGCAGTACTTC
TRBJ2-1	TRBV9	once	NA	14	CASSVAADSNEQFF	TGTGCCAGCAGCGTAGCGGCCGACAGCAATGAGCAGTTCTTC
TRBJ2-1	TRBV29-1	NA	NA	15	CSVESLGGLTNEQFF	TGCAGCGTTGAAAGTCTGGGGGGGCTCACAAATGAGCAGTTCTTC
TRBJ2-4	TRBV21-1	NA	NA	21	CASSNLRPGQVPPLAKNIQYF	TGTGCCAGCAGCAATCTCCGCCCGGGACAGGTGCCTCCCCTAGCCAAAAACATTCAGTACTTC
TRBJ1-5	TRBV10-3	NA	TRBD1	18	CAISESMLGTGGFQPQHF	TGTGCCATCAGTGAGTCTATGTTAGGGACAGGGGGCTTTCAGCCCCAGCATTTT
TRBJ2-1	TRBV19	NA	TRBD2	15	CASSIGGGFYNEQFF	TGTGCCAGTAGTATAGGGGGGGGGTTTTACAATGAGCAGTTCTTC
TRBJ1-1	TRBV30	NA	TRBD1	14	CAWTLGTGNTEAFF	TGTGCCTGGACCTTGGGGACAGGGAACACTGAAGCTTTCTTT
TRBJ2-1	TRBV21-1	NA	NA	16	CASSKGKSHPYNEQFF	TGTGCCAGCAGCAAGGGCAAATCTCACCCCTACAATGAGCAGTTCTTC
TRBJ2-1	TRBV5-1	NA	TRBD1	12	CASSFRDREQFF	TGCGCCAGCAGCTTCCGGGACAGGGAGCAGTTCTTC
TRBJ2-2	TRBV6-1	NA	NA	14	CASLETRNTGELFF	TGTGCCAGCCTCGAAACTAGGAACACCGGGGAGCTGTTTTTT